This T cell receptor beta chain came from a study of cytomegalovirus exposure and HLA in healthy donors. V was trimmed by 4 bases and J by 9 bases, leaving 12 bases between them. Germline loops: CDR1 LNHDA, CDR2 SQIVND (reference sequence). The CDR3 length is 12 residues. A multiplex PCR was run with 60 Vbeta primers and 13 Jbeta primers. Data came from immunoSEQ multiplex PCR; TCRdb stores just in-frame clones and leaves some out. The sample holds about 170,000 clones, about 85% seen once. V is TRBV19 and J is TRBJ1-2; D is possibly TRBD1 (5 bases). The material sequenced was PBMCs. This clonotype was obtained from a man between 18 and 29 years old in good health and CMV-seropositive. The CDR3 sequence: CASSTFDSRYTF. The DNA for the CDR3 is TGTGCCAGTAGTACTTTCGACAGTCGCTACACCTTC.